Described below is a single T cell receptor (beta chain) sequence and its context. Its target is unknown. The junction shows a germline mismatch at one end, possibly a read error. These data belong to a study of radiation and T cells in renal cell carcinoma. Study-level results: Compared with controls, irradiated tumors had more, larger dominant CDR3 motifs.

Germline V gives CDR1 SGHDT, CDR2 YYEEEE. This CDR3 region has 15 residues. Profiling relied on immunoSEQ multiplex PCR, and the TCRdb table lists in-frame clones only, not all of them. The table has around 16,000 clones, over 50% seen once; the top ten hold approximately 11%. Treatment indicated: treatment-naive control, cytoreductive nephrectomy. This TCR derives from a man in his fifties with renal cell carcinoma. The chain is built from TRBV5-6 and TRBJ2-5; 9 bases are a match to TRBD2. The starting material was tumor tissue, obtained from a patient whose treatment was nephrectomy without radiotherapy. CDR3 sequence (DNA): TGTGCCAGCAGCTACGGGGGACTAGCCACAGAGTCCCAGTACTTC. Protein product: CASSYGGLATESQYF. The full variable domain, in which reference TRBV5-6 and TRBJ2-5 provide the parts outside the CDR3, is DAGVTQSPTHLIKTRGQQVTLRCSPKSGHDTVSWYQQALGQGPQFIFQYYEEEERQRGNFPDRFSGHQFPNYSSELNVNALLLGDSALYLCASSYGGLATESQYFGPGTRLLVL.